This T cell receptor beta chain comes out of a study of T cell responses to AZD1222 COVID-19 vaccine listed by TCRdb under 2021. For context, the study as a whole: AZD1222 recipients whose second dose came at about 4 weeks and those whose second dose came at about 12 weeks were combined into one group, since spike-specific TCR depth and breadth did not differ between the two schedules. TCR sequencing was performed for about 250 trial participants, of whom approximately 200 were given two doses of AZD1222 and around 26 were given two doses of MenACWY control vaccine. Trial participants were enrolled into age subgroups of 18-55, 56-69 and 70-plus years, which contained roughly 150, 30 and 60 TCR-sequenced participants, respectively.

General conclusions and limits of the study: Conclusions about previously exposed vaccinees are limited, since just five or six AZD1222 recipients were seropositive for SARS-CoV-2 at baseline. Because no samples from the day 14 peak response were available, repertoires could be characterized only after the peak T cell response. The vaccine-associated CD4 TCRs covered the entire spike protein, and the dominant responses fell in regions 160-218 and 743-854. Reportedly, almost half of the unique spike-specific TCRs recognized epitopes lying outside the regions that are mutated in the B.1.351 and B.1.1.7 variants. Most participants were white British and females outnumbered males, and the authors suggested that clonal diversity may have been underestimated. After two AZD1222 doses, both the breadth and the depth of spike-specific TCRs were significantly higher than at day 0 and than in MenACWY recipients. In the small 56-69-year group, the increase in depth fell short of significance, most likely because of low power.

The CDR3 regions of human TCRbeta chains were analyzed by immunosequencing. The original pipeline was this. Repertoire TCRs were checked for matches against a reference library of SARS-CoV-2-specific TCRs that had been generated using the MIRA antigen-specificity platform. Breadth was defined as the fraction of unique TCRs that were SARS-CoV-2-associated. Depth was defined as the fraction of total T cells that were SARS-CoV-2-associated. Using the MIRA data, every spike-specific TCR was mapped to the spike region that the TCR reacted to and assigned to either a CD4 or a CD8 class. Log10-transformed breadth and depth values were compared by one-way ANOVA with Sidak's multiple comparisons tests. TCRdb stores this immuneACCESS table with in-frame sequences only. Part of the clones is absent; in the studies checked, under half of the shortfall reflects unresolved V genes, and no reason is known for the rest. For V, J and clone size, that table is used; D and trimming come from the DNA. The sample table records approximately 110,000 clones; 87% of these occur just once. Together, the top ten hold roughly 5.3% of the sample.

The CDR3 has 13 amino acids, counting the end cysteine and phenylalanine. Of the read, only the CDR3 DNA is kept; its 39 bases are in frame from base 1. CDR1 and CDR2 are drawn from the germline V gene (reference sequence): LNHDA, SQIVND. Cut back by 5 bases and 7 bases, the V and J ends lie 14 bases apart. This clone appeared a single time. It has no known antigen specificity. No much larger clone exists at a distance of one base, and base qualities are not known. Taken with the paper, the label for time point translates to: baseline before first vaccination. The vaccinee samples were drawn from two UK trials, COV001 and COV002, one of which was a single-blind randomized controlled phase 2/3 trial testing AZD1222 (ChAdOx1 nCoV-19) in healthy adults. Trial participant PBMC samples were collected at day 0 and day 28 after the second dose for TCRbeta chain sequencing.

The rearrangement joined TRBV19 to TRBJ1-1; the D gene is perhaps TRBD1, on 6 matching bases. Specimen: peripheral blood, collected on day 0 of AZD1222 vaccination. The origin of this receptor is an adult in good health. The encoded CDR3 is CASSVQGGGEAFF. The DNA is TGTGCCAGTAGTGTTCAGGGAGGGGGTGAAGCTTTCTTT.